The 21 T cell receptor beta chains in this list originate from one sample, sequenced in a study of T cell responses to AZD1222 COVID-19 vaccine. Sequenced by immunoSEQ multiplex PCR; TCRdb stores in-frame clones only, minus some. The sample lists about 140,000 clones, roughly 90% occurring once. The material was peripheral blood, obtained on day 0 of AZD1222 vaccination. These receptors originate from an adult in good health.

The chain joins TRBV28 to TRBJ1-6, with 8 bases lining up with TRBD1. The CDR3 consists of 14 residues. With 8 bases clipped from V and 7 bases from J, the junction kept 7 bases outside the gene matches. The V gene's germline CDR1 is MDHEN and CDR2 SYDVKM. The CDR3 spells CASLSGGWNSPLHF. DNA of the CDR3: TGTGCCAGCTTATCAGGGGGCTGGAATTCACCCCTCCACTTT. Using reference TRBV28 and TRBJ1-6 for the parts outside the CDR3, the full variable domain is DVKVTQSSRYLVKRTGEKVFLECVQDMDHENMFWYRQDPGLGLRLIYFSYDVKMKEKGDIPEGYSVSREKKERFSLILESASTNQTSMYLCASLSGGWNSPLHFGNGTRLTVT.

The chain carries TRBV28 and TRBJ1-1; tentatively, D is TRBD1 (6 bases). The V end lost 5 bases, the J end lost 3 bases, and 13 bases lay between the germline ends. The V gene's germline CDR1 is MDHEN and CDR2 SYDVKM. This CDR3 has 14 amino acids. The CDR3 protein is CASSTPTGYTEAFF. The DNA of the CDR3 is TGTGCCAGCAGTACCCCGACAGGATACACTGAAGCTTTCTTT. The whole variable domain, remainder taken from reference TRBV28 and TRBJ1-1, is DVKVTQSSRYLVKRTGEKVFLECVQDMDHENMFWYRQDPGLGLRLIYFSYDVKMKEKGDIPEGYSVSREKKERFSLILESASTNQTSMYLCASSTPTGYTEAFFGQGTRLTVV.

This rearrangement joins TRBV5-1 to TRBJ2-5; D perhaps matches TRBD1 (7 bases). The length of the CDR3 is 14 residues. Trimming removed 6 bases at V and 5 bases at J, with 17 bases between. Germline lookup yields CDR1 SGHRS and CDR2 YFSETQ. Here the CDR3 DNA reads TGCGCCAGCACCGGGGGACAGTGGGGCGAGACCCAGTACTTC. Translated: CASTGGQWGETQYF.

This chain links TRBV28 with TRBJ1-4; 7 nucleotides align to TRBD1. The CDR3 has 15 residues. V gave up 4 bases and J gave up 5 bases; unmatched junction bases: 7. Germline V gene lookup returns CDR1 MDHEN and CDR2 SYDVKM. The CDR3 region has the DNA TGTGCCAGCAGTTCGGCGGACAGGACAAATGAAAAACTGTTTTTT. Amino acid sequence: CASSSADRTNEKLFF.

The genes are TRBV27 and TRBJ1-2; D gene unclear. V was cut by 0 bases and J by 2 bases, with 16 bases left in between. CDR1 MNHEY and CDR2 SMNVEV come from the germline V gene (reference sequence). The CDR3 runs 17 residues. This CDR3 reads CASSLSWASGENYGYTF. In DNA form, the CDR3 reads TGTGCCAGCAGTTTATCGTGGGCATCCGGGGAGAACTATGGCTACACCTTC.

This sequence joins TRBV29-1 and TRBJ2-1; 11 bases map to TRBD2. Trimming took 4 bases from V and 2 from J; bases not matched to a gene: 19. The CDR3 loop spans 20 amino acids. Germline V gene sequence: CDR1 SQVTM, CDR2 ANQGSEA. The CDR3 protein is CSVAVLWGTSGSQPYNEQFF. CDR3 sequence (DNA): TGCAGCGTTGCGGTCCTCTGGGGAACTAGCGGGAGTCAGCCCTACAATGAGCAGTTCTTC.

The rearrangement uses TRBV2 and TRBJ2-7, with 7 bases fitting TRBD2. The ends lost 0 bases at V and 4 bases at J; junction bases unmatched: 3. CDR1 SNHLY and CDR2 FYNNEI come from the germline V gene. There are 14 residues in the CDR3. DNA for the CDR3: TGTGCCAGCAGTGAAGCGCGGGGGAGGTACGAGCAGTACTTC. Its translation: CASSEARGRYEQYF.

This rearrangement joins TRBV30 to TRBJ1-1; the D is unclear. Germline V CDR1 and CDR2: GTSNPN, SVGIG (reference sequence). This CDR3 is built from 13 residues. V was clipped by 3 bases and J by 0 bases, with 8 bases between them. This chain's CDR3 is CAWRPLVNTEAFF. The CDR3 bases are TGTGCCTGGAGGCCTTTAGTGAACACTGAAGCTTTCTTT.

The CDR3 protein is CASSLVRLETQYF. CDR3 DNA: TGCGCCAGCAGCTTGGTTCGCTTAGAGACCCAGTACTTC. The rearrangement joins TRBV5-1 to TRBJ2-5; no definite D call. With 0 bases removed from V and 4 bases from J, the gap between germline ends came to 7 bases. Per the germline V gene, CDR1 is SGHRS and CDR2 is YFSETQ. The CDR3 contains 13 residues.

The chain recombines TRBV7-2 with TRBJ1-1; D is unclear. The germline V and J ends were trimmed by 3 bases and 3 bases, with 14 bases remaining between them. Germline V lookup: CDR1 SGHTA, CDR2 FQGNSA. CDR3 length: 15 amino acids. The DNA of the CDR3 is TGTGCCAGCAGCTTGCAACCCCTGTCCGACACTGAAGCTTTCTTT. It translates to CASSLQPLSDTEAFF.

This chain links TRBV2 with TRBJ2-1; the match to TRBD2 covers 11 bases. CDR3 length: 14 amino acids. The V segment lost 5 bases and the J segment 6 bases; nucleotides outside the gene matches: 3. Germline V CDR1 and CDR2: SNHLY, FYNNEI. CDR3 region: CASSRLAGPNEQFF. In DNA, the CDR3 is TGTGCCAGCAGTCGACTAGCGGGGCCCAATGAGCAGTTCTTC. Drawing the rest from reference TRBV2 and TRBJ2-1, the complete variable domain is EPEVTQTPSHQVTQMGQEVILRCVPISNHLYFYWYRQILGQKVEFLVSFYNNEISEKSEIFDDQFSVERPDGSNFTLKIRSTKLEDSAMYFCASSRLAGPNEQFFGPGTRLTVL.

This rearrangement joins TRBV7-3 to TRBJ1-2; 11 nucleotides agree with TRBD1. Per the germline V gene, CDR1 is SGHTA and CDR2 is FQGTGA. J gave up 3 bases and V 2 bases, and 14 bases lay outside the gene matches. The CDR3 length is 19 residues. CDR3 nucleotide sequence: TGTGCCAGCAGCTTACAGCCGGGCGGACCGGGACAGGGGGACTATGGCTACACCTTC. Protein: CASSLQPGGPGQGDYGYTF. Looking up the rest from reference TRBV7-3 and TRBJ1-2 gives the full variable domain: GAGVSQTPSNKVTEKGKYVELRCDPISGHTALYWYRQSLGQGPEFLIYFQGTGAADDSGLPNDRFFAVRPEGSVSTLKIQRTERGDSAVYLCASSLQPGGPGQGDYGYTFGSGTRLTVV.

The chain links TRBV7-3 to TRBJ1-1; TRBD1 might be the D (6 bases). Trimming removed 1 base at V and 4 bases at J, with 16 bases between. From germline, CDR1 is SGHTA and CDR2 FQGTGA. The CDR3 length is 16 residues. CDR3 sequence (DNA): TGTGCCAGCAGCTTAATCGGGGGCAGGGAAGGCACTGAAGCTTTCTTT. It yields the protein CASSLIGGREGTEAFF.

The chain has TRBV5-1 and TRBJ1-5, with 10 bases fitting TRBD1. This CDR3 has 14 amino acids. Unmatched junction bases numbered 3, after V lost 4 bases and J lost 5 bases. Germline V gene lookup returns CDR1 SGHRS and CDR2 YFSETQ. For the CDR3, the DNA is TGCGCCAGCAGCCCTGGGACAGGGGATCAGCCCCAGCATTTT. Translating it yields CASSPGTGDQPQHF.

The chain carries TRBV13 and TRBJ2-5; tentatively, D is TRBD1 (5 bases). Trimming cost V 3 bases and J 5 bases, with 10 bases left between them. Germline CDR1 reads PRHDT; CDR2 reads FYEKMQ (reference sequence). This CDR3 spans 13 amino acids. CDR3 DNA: TGTGCCAGCAGCTTGCAGGGTGCGGAGACCCAGTACTTC. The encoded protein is CASSLQGAETQYF. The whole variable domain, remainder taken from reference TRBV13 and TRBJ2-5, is AAGVIQSPRHLIKEKRETATLKCYPIPRHDTVYWYQQGPGQDPQFLISFYEKMQSDKGSIPDRFSAQQFSDYHSELNMSSLELGDSALYFCASSLQGAETQYFGPGTRLLVL.

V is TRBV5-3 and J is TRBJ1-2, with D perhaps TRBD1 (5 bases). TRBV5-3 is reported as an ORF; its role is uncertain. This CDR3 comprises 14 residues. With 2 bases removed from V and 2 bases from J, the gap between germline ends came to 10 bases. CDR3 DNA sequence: TGTGCCAGAAGCTTAGACAGAGGGAACTATGGCTACACCTTC. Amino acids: CARSLDRGNYGYTF.

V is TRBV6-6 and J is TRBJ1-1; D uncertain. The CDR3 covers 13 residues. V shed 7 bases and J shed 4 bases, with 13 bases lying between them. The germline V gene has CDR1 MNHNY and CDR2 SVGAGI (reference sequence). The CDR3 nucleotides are TGTGCCAGCACCCGACGGTGGGGCACTGAAGCTTTCTTT. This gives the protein CASTRRWGTEAFF.

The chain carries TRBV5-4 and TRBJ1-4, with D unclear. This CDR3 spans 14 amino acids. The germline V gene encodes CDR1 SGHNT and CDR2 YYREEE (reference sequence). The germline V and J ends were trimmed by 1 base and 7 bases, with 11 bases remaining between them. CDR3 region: CASSLQQTPEKLFF. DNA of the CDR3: TGTGCCAGCAGCTTGCAACAGACTCCTGAAAAACTGTTTTTT.

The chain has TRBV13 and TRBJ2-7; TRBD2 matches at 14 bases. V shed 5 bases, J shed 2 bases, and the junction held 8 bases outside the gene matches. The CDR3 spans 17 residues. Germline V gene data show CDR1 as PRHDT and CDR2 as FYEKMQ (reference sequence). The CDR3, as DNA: TGTGCCAGCAGCCCGGGGACTAGCGGGAGCCGGACCTACGAGCAGTACTTC. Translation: CASSPGTSGSRTYEQYF.

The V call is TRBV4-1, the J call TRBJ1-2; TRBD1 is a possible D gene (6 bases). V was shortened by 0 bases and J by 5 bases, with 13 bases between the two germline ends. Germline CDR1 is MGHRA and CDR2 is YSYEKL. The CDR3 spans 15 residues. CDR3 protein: CASSQDIQGRYGYTF. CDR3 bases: TGCGCCAGCAGCCAAGATATACAGGGTCGATATGGCTACACCTTC.

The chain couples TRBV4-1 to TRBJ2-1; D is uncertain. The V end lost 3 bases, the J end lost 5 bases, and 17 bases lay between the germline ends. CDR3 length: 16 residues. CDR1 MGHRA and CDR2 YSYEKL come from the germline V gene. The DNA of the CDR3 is TGCGCCAGCAGCCAGGGGTCGGCGCGCGGCAACAATGAGCAGTTCTTC. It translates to CASSQGSARGNNEQFF.